This T cell receptor beta chain comes out of a study of blood T cell repertoires in COVID-19. CDR3 length equals 16 residues. CDR1 is LNHDA, CDR2 SQIVND, per germline (reference sequence). Trimming pared 7 bases from V and 1 base from J, leaving 17 bases between. Method: immunoSEQ multiplex PCR; TCRdb's copy keeps in-frame clones and lacks some. The sample yields 250,000 or so clones, approximately 85% seen once. This TCR came from a woman between 50 and 59 years old who had been exposed to COVID-19. The sequencing sample was made of PBMCs or T cells enriched from blood (not recorded which). This chain joins TRBV19 and TRBJ1-5; TRBD1 is a possible D gene (5 bases). Written as DNA, the CDR3 is TGTGCCAGTAAAATACAGGCGGGGAAGAGCAATCAGCCCCAGCATTTT. This translates into CASKIQAGKSNQPQHF.